The 32 T cell receptor beta chains given below trace back to one sample, sequenced in a study of shared clonotypes between healthy human individuals. The method was immunoSEQ multiplex PCR; TCRdb's version includes in-frame clones alone and lacks a portion of them. The table includes 2 million to 2.5 million clones, roughly 94% detected once. Naive CD8 isolation took CD45RO-negative cells positively selected for CCR7 and excluded terminally differentiated effector memory CD45RA+ cells. The sequencing sample was made of naive CD8+ T cells sorted from blood. These receptors all come from a man aged 18-30 years in good health.

The chain combines TRBV7-9 with TRBJ2-5; possible D gene TRBD2, 5 bases. This CDR3 is built from 14 residues. Trimming removed 4 bases from V and 2 bases from J, with 11 bases in between. Germline CDR1 reads SEHNR; CDR2 reads FQNEAQ (reference sequence). CDR3 nucleotide sequence: TGTGCCAGCAGCTCATGGGAGACTCAAGAGACCCAGTACTTC. Translation gives CASSSWETQETQYF.

The chain uses TRBV5-6 and TRBJ1-5; 8 bases are shared with TRBD1. Germline V gives CDR1 SGHDT, CDR2 YYEEEE. The CDR3 loop spans 13 amino acids. After removal of 1 base from V and 7 bases from J, the junction contained 1 base not matched to a gene. The CDR3 reads CASSLSGGQPQHF. CDR3 DNA: TGTGCCAGCAGCTTGTCAGGGGGCCAGCCCCAGCATTTT.

J is TRBJ2-7 and V is TRBV6-6; weak D call: TRBD1 (6 bases). Germline V gene data show CDR1 as MNHNY and CDR2 as SVGAGI (reference sequence). CDR3 size: 13 residues. The CDR3 bases are TGTGCTATCTCCGGGACATCATCCTACGAGCAGTACTTC. Translating gives CAISGTSSYEQYF.

This clone was detected only once. V is TRBV5-4 and J is TRBJ2-1, with unresolved D. This CDR3 spans 17 amino acids. The germline V gene has CDR1 SGHNT and CDR2 YYREEE (reference sequence). V shed 0 bases and J shed 2 bases, with 15 bases lying between them. The CDR3 region has the DNA TGTGCCAGCAGCTTGGAGTCCCGCCCCAAGACCTACAATGAGCAGTTCTTC. Translating gives CASSLESRPKTYNEQFF.

V is TRBV2 and J is TRBJ2-3; possibly TRBD1 for D (5 bases). The germline CDR1 and CDR2 sequences are SNHLY and FYNNEI. Trimming cost V 6 bases and J 3 bases, with 16 bases left between them. The CDR3 totals 15 residues. The CDR3 sequence is CASSAPQQGTDTQYF. The DNA for the CDR3 is TGTGCCAGCAGCGCGCCCCAGCAGGGAACAGATACGCAGTATTTT.

V gene TRBV7-9 combines with J gene TRBJ2-7; 7 bases align to TRBD1. Germline V gene sequence: CDR1 SEHNR, CDR2 FQNEAQ (reference sequence). This CDR3 contains 14 residues. The V segment lost 1 base and the J segment 3 bases; nucleotides outside the gene matches: 3. CDR3 in DNA: TGTGCCAGCAGCTTAGGGTGGGACAGCTACGAGCAGTACTTC. This encodes CASSLGWDSYEQYF. Looking up the rest from reference TRBV7-9 and TRBJ2-7 gives the full variable domain: DTGVSQNPRHKITKRGQNVTFRCDPISEHNRLYWYRQTLGQGPEFLTYFQNEAQLEKSRLLSDRFSAERPKGSFSTLEIQRTEQGDSAMYLCASSLGWDSYEQYFGPGTRLTVT.

The chain links TRBV7-9 to TRBJ2-2; the match to TRBD2 covers 8 bases. Germline values: CDR1 SEHNR, CDR2 FQNEAQ (reference sequence). Trimming removed 0 bases from V and 9 bases from J; junction bases left unmatched: 12. This CDR3 is 17 amino acids long. The CDR3 spells CASSLAGEGTSRRELFF. The CDR3 DNA is TGTGCCAGCAGCTTAGCGGGGGAAGGGACTAGTCGCCGGGAGCTGTTTTTT.

This clone occurred once. V gene TRBV29-1 combines with J gene TRBJ2-3; the match to TRBD2 covers 8 bases. The junction had 8 bases not matched to a gene; V was cut back by 3 bases and J by 6 bases. There are 14 residues in the CDR3. Germline CDR1 and CDR2: SQVTM and ANQGSEA. CDR3 protein: CSVDTSGGGDTQYF. CDR3 bases: TGCAGCGTTGATACTAGCGGCGGTGGGGATACGCAGTATTTT.

J is TRBJ2-2 and V is TRBV12-5, with D uncertain. The V and J ends lost 6 bases and 3 bases respectively, with 8 bases between them. This CDR3 has 13 residues. CDR1 LGHNT and CDR2 FRNRAP come from the germline V gene. For the CDR3, the DNA is TGTGCTAGTGGGGAAACCCACACCGGGGAGCTGTTTTTT. It codes for CASGETHTGELFF.

This rearrangement joins TRBV7-6 to TRBJ1-5; a possible D gene is TRBD1 (6 bases). The ends were cut back, 5 bases at V and 6 bases at J, with 17 bases in the middle. The V gene's germline CDR1 is SGHVS and CDR2 FNYEAQ. This CDR3 has 15 residues. The CDR3 nucleotides are TGTGCCAGCAGCCGGACGGACAGCCCTGTTCAGCCCCAGCATTTT. Translating it yields CASSRTDSPVQPQHF.

The V gene is TRBV4-2, the J gene TRBJ1-1; a possible D gene is TRBD1 (5 bases). Trimming shortened V by 0 bases and J by 6 bases, and 17 bases separated the two germline ends. This CDR3 is 16 amino acids long. The germline CDR1 and CDR2 sequences are LGHNA and YNFKEQ. The CDR3: CASSQDWAGEKPEAFF. CDR3 nucleotide sequence: TGTGCCAGCAGCCAAGATTGGGCGGGGGAGAAGCCTGAAGCTTTCTTT.

The chain combines TRBV7-4 with TRBJ1-1, with 7 bases lining up with TRBD1. CDR1 and CDR2 (germline): SGHVT, SQSDAQ. CDR3 length equals 16 residues. Germline trimming cut 3 bases from V and 3 bases from J; bases unmatched to any gene: 10. The CDR3 loop is CASSLSTGREDTEAFF. CDR3 sequence (DNA): TGTGCCAGCAGCTTGTCGACAGGGCGGGAGGACACTGAAGCTTTCTTT.

Note on this clone: Mismatch with germline at one junction end may stem from a read error. The chain recombines TRBV28 with TRBJ2-7; 8 bases map to TRBD1. Looked up from germline, CDR1 is MDHEN and CDR2 is SYDVKM. The CDR3 totals 13 residues. The CDR3 DNA reads as TGTGCCAGCAGACCGACAGGGGTCCACGAGCAGCACTTC. Translating gives CASRPTGVHEQHF.

This chain connects TRBV27 to TRBJ1-1, with D tentatively TRBD1 (5 bases). The CDR3 length is 16 residues. The V and J ends lost 6 bases and 2 bases respectively, with 19 bases between them. CDR1 is MNHEY, CDR2 SMNVEV, per germline (reference sequence). The CDR3 bases are TGTGCCAGCAGCTCGGTGGGAGGGGCTCGAAACACTGAAGCTTTCTTT. Translation: CASSSVGGARNTEAFF.

This clone was detected once. In the same sample, other DNA sequences code for this CDR3. The chain uses TRBV19 and TRBJ2-1; 7 nucleotides align to TRBD2. The junction had 3 bases not matched to a gene; V was cut back by 1 base and J by 0 bases. Per germline, CDR1 LNHDA and CDR2 SQIVND (reference sequence). This CDR3 contains 16 residues. The CDR3 here is CASSIGAGASYNEQFF. CDR3 in DNA: TGTGCCAGTAGTATAGGGGCGGGAGCCTCCTACAATGAGCAGTTCTTC.

V usage is TRBV28 and J usage is TRBJ2-7; a possible D gene is TRBD1 (6 bases). The CDR3 extends over 13 amino acids. Trimming took off 5 bases at V and 2 bases at J, with 10 bases between the two ends. Germline V CDR1 and CDR2: MDHEN, SYDVKM. The CDR3 loop reads CASSGQQTYEQYF. CDR3 DNA: TGTGCCAGCAGTGGACAGCAGACCTACGAGCAGTACTTC.

The rearrangement uses TRBV27 and TRBJ1-6; 7 bases agree with TRBD1. The CDR3 spans 14 residues. Germline assignment: CDR1 MNHEY and CDR2 SMNVEV (reference sequence). V gave up 5 bases and J gave up 5 bases; unmatched junction bases: 3. As DNA, the CDR3 is TGTGCCAGCAGTGGAACAGGGGATAATTCACCCCTCCACTTT. Translating it yields CASSGTGDNSPLHF.

The V call is TRBV6-6, the J call TRBJ2-5; no reliable D call. Trimming removed 7 bases from V and 5 bases from J, with 8 bases in between. The length of the CDR3 is 11 residues. Germline CDR1 and CDR2: MNHNY and SVGAGI (reference sequence). This CDR3 is CASTSDETQYF. The CDR3 DNA reads TGTGCCAGCACCTCCGATGAGACCCAGTACTTC.

The J gene is TRBJ2-7, the V gene TRBV7-8; D is uncertain. CDR1 is SGHVS, CDR2 FQNEAQ, per germline. The CDR3 has 13 amino acids. Trimming pared 5 bases from V and 1 base from J, leaving 9 bases between. CDR3 region: CASSVGISYEQYF. CDR3 DNA sequence: TGTGCCAGCAGCGTAGGGATTTCCTACGAGCAGTACTTC.

This chain connects TRBV27 to TRBJ2-1, with 7 bases identical to TRBD1. This CDR3 comprises 15 residues. Germline V gene data show CDR1 as MNHEY and CDR2 as SMNVEV (reference sequence). V lost 3 bases and J lost 3; bases outside the gene matches: 5. CDR3 DNA sequence: TGTGCCAGCAGTTTGGGGCAGGGGGTCTACAATGAGCAGTTCTTC. Its protein product is CASSLGQGVYNEQFF.

The chain carries TRBV6-5 and TRBJ1-3; D is possibly TRBD1 (5 bases). Germline loops: CDR1 MNHEY, CDR2 SVGAGI. The ends were cut back, 6 bases at V and 4 bases at J, with 16 bases in the middle. The CDR3 loop spans 15 amino acids. The CDR3 DNA is TGTGCCAGCAGCCGCGGGACGGCGGCGGGAAACACCATATATTTT. It codes for CASSRGTAAGNTIYF.

This chain uses TRBV9 with TRBJ2-3, with 11 bases matching TRBD1. The V segment lost 1 base and the J segment 3 bases; nucleotides outside the gene matches: 4. Germline values: CDR1 SGDLS, CDR2 YYNGEE. The CDR3 runs to 16 residues. This CDR3 is CASSVRTGGETDTQYF. DNA of the CDR3: TGTGCCAGCAGCGTAAGGACAGGGGGCGAAACAGATACGCAGTATTTT.

Only a few counts were recorded for this clone. The V and J genes are TRBV7-9 and TRBJ2-7; either TRBD1 or TRBD2 may fit D (5 bases each). The germline CDR1 and CDR2 sequences are SEHNR and FQNEAQ (reference sequence). V gave up 4 bases and J gave up 6 bases, with 10 bases separating them. The CDR3 has 12 amino acids. The CDR3 sequence is CASSSGPGEQYF. CDR3 bases: TGTGCCAGCAGCTCGGGACCGGGCGAGCAGTACTTC.

The chain combines TRBV7-9 with TRBJ1-1; tentatively, D is TRBD1 (5 bases). The CDR3 length is 15 residues. Per germline, CDR1 SEHNR and CDR2 FQNEAQ (reference sequence). V lost 4 bases and J lost 0, with 12 bases in between. CDR3 region: CASSSMTDMNTEAFF. CDR3 bases: TGTGCCAGCAGCTCTATGACAGACATGAACACTGAAGCTTTCTTT. The full variable domain, completed using reference TRBV7-9 and TRBJ1-1, is DTGVSQNPRHKITKRGQNVTFRCDPISEHNRLYWYRQTLGQGPEFLTYFQNEAQLEKSRLLSDRFSAERPKGSFSTLEIQRTEQGDSAMYLCASSSMTDMNTEAFFGQGTRLTVV.

The chain employs TRBV5-6 and TRBJ2-7; 9 positions match TRBD2. The CDR3 spans 15 residues. The V segment lost 1 base and the J segment 3 bases; nucleotides outside the gene matches: 5. Germline loops: CDR1 SGHDT, CDR2 YYEEEE. The CDR3 sequence: CASSLSLAGIYEQYF. In nucleotides, the CDR3 is TGTGCCAGCAGCTTGAGCCTAGCGGGAATCTACGAGCAGTACTTC.

The chain is built from TRBV27 and TRBJ2-2, with unresolved D. The CDR3 runs 12 residues. V dropped 1 base and J dropped 7 bases, with 4 bases sitting between them. The germline CDR1 and CDR2 sequences are MNHEY and SMNVEV (reference sequence). The CDR3 coding sequence is TGTGCCAGCAGTTTATTAGTCGGGGAGCTGTTTTTT. As protein: CASSLLVGELFF.

The chain joins TRBV4-1 to TRBJ2-7, with D tentatively TRBD1 (5 bases). V was trimmed by 7 bases and J by 1 base, leaving 23 bases between them. Germline loops: CDR1 MGHRA, CDR2 YSYEKL. There are 17 residues in the CDR3. Here the CDR3 reads CASTPAGGSKGSYEQYF. The CDR3 DNA is TGCGCCAGCACCCCGGCCGGCGGCTCAAAGGGGTCCTACGAGCAGTACTTC.

The chain carries TRBV6-1 and TRBJ2-7, with a possible D match to TRBD2 (5 bases). The CDR3 has 16 residues. Germline CDR1 MNHNS, CDR2 SASEGT. Trimming removed 1 base from V and 0 bases from J, with 13 bases in between. Here the CDR3 reads CASSEDGWESSYEQYF. CDR3 bases: TGTGCCAGCAGTGAAGATGGGTGGGAGAGCTCCTACGAGCAGTACTTC.

With respect to this clone: Additional DNA sequences in this sample encode the identical CDR3. The genes are TRBV27 and TRBJ1-1, with D possibly TRBD1 on 5 matching bases. CDR3 size: 12 residues. Germline CDR1 MNHEY, CDR2 SMNVEV (reference sequence). Trimming removed 5 bases at V and 5 bases at J, with 9 bases between. CDR3 in DNA: TGTGCCAGCAGTCCTGGGGGGACTGAAGCTTTCTTT. It codes for CASSPGGTEAFF.

The chain uses TRBV7-9 and TRBJ2-7; possibly TRBD1 or TRBD2 for D (5 bases each). CDR1 is SEHNR, CDR2 FQNEAQ, per germline (reference sequence). CDR3 length: 15 residues. Trimming stripped 1 base from V and 1 base from J, with 11 bases between. Written as DNA, the CDR3 is TGTGCCAGCAGCTTAGGAGGGGACCCTTCCTACGAGCAGTACTTC. It translates to CASSLGGDPSYEQYF.

Only one count was recorded for this clone. The gene calls are TRBV4-2 and TRBJ2-5; D ambiguous. Per the germline V gene, CDR1 is LGHNA and CDR2 is YNFKEQ. This CDR3 is built from 16 residues. Trimming took off 1 base at V and 1 base at J, with 13 bases between the two ends. The CDR3: CASSQGGAWIQETQYF. CDR3 DNA: TGTGCCAGCAGCCAAGGGGGTGCTTGGATCCAAGAGACCCAGTACTTC.

The gene calls are TRBV9 and TRBJ2-7; D is unresolved. CDR1 SGDLS and CDR2 YYNGEE come from the germline V gene. Deletions cut 0 bases from V and 6 bases from J, with 10 bases between. This CDR3 has 13 amino acids. CDR3 sequence reads: CASSVDGEFEQYF. The DNA of the CDR3 is TGTGCCAGCAGCGTAGATGGTGAGTTCGAGCAGTACTTC.